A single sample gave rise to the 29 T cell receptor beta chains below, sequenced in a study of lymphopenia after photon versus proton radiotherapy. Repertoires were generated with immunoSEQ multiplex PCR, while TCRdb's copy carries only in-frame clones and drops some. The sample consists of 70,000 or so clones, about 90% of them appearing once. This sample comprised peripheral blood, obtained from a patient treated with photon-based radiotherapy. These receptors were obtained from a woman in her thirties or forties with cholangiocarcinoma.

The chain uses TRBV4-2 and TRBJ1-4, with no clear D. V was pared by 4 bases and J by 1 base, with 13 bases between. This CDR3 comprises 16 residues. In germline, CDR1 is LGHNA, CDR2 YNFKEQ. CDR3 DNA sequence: TGTGCCAGCAGCCCGGACTATTATGGAACTAATGAAAAACTGTTTTTT. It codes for CASSPDYYGTNEKLFF.

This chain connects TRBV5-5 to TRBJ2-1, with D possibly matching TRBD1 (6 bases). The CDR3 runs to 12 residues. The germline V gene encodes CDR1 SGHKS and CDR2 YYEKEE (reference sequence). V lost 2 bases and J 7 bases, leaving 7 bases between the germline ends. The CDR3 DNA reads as TGTGCCAGCAGCTTTACAGGGAATGAGCAGTTCTTC. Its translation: CASSFTGNEQFF.

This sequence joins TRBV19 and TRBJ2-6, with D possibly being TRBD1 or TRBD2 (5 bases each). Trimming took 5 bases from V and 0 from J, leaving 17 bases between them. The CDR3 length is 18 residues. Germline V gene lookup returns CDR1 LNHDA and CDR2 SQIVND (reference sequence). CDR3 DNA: TGTGCCAGTAGTGAGTCGGGACCGCCCGACTCTGGGGCCAACGTCCTGACTTTC. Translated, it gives CASSESGPPDSGANVLTF.

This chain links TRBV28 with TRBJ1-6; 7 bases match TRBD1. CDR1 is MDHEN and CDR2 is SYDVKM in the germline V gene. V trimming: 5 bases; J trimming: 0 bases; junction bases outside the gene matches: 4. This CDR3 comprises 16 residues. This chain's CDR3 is CASSEEGASYNSPLHF. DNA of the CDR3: TGTGCCAGCAGTGAAGAGGGGGCCTCCTATAATTCACCCCTCCACTTT. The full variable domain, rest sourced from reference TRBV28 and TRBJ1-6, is DVKVTQSSRYLVKRTGEKVFLECVQDMDHENMFWYRQDPGLGLRLIYFSYDVKMKEKGDIPEGYSVSREKKERFSLILESASTNQTSMYLCASSEEGASYNSPLHFGNGTRLTVT.

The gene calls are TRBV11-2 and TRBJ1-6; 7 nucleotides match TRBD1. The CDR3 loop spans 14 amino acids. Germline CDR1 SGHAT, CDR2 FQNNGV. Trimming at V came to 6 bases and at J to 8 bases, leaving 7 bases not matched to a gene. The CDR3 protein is CASSGRQGHSPLHF. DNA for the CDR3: TGTGCCAGCAGTGGTAGACAGGGTCATTCACCCCTCCACTTT.

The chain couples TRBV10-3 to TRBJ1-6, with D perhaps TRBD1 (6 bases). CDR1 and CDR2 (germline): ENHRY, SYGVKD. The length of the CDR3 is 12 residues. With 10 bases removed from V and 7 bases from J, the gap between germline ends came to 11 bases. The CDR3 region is CANRQGNSPLHF. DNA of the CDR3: TGTGCCAACCGGCAGGGGAATTCACCCCTCCACTTT.

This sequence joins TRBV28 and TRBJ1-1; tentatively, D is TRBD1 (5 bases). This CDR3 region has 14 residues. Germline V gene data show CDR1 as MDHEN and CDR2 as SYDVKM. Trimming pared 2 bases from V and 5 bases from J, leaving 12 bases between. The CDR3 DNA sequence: TGTGCCAGCAGTTTAAGCAGGGTGGGAACTGAAGCTTTCTTT. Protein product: CASSLSRVGTEAFF.

The CDR3 DNA follows: TGTGCCAGCAGCTTACCTCAGCCAGGAAGCAATGAGCAGTTCTTC. It encodes CASSLPQPGSNEQFF. The gene calls are TRBV7-9 and TRBJ2-1, with D hard to call. This CDR3 has 15 amino acids. Trimming left V 2 bases short and J 6 bases short, with 14 bases between. The germline CDR1 and CDR2 sequences are SEHNR and FQNEAQ (reference sequence).

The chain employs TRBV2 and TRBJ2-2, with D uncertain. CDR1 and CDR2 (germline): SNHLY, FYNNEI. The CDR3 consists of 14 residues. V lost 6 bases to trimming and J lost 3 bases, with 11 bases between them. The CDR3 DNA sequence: TGTGCCAGCAGCCTTAGACGGGACACCGGGGAGCTGTTTTTT. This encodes CASSLRRDTGELFF. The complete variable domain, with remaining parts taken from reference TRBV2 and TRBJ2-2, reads EPEVTQTPSHQVTQMGQEVILRCVPISNHLYFYWYRQILGQKVEFLVSFYNNEISEKSEIFDDQFSVERPDGSNFTLKIRSTKLEDSAMYFCASSLRRDTGELFFGEGSRLTVL.

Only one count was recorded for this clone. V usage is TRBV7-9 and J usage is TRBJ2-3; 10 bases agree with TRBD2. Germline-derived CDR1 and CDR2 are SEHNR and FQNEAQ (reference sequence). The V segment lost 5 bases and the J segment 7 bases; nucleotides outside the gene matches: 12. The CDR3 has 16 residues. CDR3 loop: CASSQHLSGGLNTQYF. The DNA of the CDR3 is TGTGCCAGCAGCCAGCACCTTAGCGGGGGGCTGAATACGCAGTATTTT.

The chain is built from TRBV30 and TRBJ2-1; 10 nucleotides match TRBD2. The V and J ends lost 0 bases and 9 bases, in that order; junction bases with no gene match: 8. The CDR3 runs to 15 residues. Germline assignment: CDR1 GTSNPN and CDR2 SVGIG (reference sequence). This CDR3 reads CAWSVGLAGAGEQFF. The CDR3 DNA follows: TGTGCCTGGAGTGTTGGCCTAGCGGGAGCAGGTGAGCAGTTCTTC.

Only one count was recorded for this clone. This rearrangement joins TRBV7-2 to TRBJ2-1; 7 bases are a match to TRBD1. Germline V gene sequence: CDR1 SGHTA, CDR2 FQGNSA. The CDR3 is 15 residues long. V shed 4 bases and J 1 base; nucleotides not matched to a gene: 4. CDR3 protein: CASSSTGQSYNEQFF. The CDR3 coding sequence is TGTGCCAGCAGCTCCACGGGACAGTCCTACAATGAGCAGTTCTTC.

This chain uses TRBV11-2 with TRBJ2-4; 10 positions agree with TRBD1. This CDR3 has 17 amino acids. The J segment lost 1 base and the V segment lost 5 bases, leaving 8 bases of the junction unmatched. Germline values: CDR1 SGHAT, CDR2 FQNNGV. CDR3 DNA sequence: TGTGCCAGCAGCGCCCGGACAGGGGGAATTGCCAAAAACATTCAGTACTTC. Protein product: CASSARTGGIAKNIQYF. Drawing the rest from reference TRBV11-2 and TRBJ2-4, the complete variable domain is EAGVAQSPRYKIIEKRQSVAFWCNPISGHATLYWYQQILGQGPKLLIQFQNNGVVDDSQLPKDRFSAERLKGVDSTLKIQPAKLEDSAVYLCASSARTGGIAKNIQYFGAGTRLSVL.

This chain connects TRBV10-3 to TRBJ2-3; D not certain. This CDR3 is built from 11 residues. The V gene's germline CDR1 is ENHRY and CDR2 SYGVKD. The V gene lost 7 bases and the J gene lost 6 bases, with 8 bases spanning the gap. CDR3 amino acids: CAITSKDTQYF. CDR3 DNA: TGTGCCATCACCTCTAAGGATACGCAGTATTTT.

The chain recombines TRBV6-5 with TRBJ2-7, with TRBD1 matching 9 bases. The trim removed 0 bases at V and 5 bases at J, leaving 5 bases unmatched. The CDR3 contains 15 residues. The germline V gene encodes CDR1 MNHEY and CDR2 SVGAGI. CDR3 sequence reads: CASSYSPRQGDEQYF. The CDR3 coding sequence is TGTGCCAGCAGTTACTCTCCGAGACAGGGGGACGAGCAGTACTTC.

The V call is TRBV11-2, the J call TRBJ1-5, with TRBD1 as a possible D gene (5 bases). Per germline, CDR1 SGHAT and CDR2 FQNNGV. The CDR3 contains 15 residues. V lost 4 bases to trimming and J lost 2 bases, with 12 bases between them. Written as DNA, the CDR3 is TGTGCCAGCAGCTCCCTTCCACAGGGCAATCAGCCCCAGCATTTT. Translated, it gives CASSSLPQGNQPQHF.

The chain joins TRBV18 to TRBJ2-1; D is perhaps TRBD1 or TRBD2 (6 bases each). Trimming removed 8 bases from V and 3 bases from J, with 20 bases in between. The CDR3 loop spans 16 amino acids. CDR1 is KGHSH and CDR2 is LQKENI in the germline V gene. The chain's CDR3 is CASVTTGHGSYNEQFF. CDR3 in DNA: TGTGCCAGCGTCACCACGGGACACGGGAGCTACAATGAGCAGTTCTTC.

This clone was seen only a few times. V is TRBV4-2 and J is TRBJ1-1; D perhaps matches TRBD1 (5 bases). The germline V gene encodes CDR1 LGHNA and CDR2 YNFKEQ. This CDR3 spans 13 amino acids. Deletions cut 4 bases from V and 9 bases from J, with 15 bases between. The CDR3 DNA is TGTGCCAGCAGCCCAGTAGGGGCCAGCCAAGCTTTCTTT. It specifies CASSPVGASQAFF.

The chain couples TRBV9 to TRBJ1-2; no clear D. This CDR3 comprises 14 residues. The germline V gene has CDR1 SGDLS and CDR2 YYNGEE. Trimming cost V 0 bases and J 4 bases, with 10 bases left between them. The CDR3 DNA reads TGTGCCAGCAGCGTAGAAGAGGGTTCCTATGGCTACACCTTC. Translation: CASSVEEGSYGYTF.

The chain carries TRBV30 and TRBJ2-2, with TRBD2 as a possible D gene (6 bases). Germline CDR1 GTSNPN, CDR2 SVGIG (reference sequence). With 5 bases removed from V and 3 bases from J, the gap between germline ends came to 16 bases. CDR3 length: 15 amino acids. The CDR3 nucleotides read TGTGCCTGGTCGACGGGACTCTCGGACACCGGGGAGCTGTTTTTT. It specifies CAWSTGLSDTGELFF.

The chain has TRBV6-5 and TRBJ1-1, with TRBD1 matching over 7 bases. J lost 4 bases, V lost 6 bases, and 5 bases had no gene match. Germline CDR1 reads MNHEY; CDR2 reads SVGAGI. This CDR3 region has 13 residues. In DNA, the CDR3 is TGTGCCAGCAGCGTTCCAGGGGGCACTGAAGCTTTCTTT. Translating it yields CASSVPGGTEAFF.

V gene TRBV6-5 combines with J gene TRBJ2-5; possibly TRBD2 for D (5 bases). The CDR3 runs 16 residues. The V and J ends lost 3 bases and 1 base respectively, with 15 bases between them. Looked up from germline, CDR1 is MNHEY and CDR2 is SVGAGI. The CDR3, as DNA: TGTGCCAGCAGTTATTCTGGAGCGGCTCTCCAAGAGACCCAGTACTTC. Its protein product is CASSYSGAALQETQYF.

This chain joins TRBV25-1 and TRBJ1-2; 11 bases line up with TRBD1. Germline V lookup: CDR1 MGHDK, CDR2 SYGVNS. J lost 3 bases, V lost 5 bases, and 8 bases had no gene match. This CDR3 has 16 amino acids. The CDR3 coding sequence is TGTGCCAGCAGTCGGACAGGGGGCGCCTCGGACTATGGCTACACCTTC. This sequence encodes CASSRTGGASDYGYTF.

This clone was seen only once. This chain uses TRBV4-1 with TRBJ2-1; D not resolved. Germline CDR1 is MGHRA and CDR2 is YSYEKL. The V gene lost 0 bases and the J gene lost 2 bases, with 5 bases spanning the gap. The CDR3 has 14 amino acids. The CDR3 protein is CASSQDSTYNEQFF. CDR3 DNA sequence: TGCGCCAGCAGCCAAGACAGTACCTACAATGAGCAGTTCTTC.

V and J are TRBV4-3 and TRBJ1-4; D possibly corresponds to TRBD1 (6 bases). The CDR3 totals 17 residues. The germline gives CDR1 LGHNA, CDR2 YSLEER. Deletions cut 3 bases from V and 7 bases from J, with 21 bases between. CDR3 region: CASSHKGGGMSGEKLFF. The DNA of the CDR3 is TGCGCCAGCAGCCACAAAGGGGGGGGTATGAGCGGTGAAAAACTGTTTTTT.

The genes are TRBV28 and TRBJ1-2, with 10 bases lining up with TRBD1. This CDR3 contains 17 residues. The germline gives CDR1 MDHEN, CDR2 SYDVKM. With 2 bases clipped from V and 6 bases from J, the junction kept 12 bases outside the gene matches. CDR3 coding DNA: TGTGCCAGCAGTTTACCACCTTTGCGGACAGGGGGTAATGGCTACACCTTC. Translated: CASSLPPLRTGGNGYTF.

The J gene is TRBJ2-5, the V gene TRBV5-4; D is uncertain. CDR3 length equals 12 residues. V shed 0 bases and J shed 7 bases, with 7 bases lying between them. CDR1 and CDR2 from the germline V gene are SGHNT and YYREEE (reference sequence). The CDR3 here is CASSLAVGTQYF. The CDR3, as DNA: TGTGCCAGCAGCTTGGCCGTCGGGACCCAGTACTTC.

The CDR3 region has the DNA TGTGCCAGCAGCTTAGGAGGGTTGGGGACCCAGTACTTC. Amino acids: CASSLGGLGTQYF. This chain links TRBV7-2 with TRBJ2-5; maybe TRBD2 (5 bases). Germline loops: CDR1 SGHTA, CDR2 FQGNSA. V lost 1 base and J lost 7, with 10 bases in between. The CDR3 has 13 residues.

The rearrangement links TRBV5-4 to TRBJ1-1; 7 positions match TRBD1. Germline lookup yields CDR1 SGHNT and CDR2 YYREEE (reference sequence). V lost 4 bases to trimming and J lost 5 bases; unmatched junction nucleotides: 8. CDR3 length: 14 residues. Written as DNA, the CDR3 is TGTGCCAGCAGCCCATCCGGGGACAGAACTGAAGCTTTCTTT. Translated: CASSPSGDRTEAFF.